This is a list of T cell receptor beta chains from one sample in a study of T cells in Graves' hyperthyroidism and ophthalmopathy. MiXCR was run by TCRdb on the multiplex PCR reads, yielding one entry per CDR3 protein. This table holds about 740,000 distinct CDR3 sequences, about 14% found once. The sample comprised blood. These receptors all stem from a woman aged 18-29 years with Graves' hyperthyroidism. Both conserved end residues are part of each CDR3. A D gene is named only where the DNA matches it firmly. Rows give clone size only sometimes, using once, few, many, or a class for an expanded clone.

clone_size d_call j_call v_call cdr3_nt cdr3_aa
few TRBD2 TRBJ2-3 TRBV27 TGTGCCAGCGGGACTAGCGGCACAGATACGCAGTATTTT CASGTSGTDTQYF
few - TRBJ2-1 TRBV6-5 TGTGCCAGCGACGACCGAGAACACAATGAGCAGTTCTTC CASDDREHNEQFF
many - TRBJ1-1 TRBV7-8 TGTGCCAGCAGCGCACACTCGGGAGGAGAAGGAGCTTTCTTT CASSAHSGGEGAFF
- - TRBJ1-5 TRBV27 TGTGCCAGCAGTTTTTCGGCCTCCGGGCCCCAGCATTTT CASSFSASGPQHF
many - TRBJ2-2 TRBV11-2 TGTGCCAGCAGCCCCAGGGGCTCGAACACCGGGGAGCTGTTTTTT CASSPRGSNTGELFF
few TRBD1 TRBJ1-2 TRBV29-1 TGCAGCACGCGGACAGGACGTAACTATGGCTACACCTTC CSTRTGRNYGYTF
- TRBD2 TRBJ2-1 TRBV3-1 TGTGCCAGCAGCCTCTTTGGGCTAGCGGGAAAGAATGAGCAGTTCTTC CASSLFGLAGKNEQFF
many - TRBJ1-3 TRBV3-1 TGTGCCAGCAGCCCACAGGGACCGTACTCTGGAAACACCATATATTTT CASSPQGPYSGNTIYF
many - TRBJ1-2 TRBV20-1 TGCAGTGCTGGGATCCCGGGTGGCTACACCTTC CSAGIPGGYTF
- TRBD1 TRBJ1-5 TRBV6-1 TGTGCCAGCAGCCCCAGGACAGGGATTAATCAGCCCCAGCATTTT CASSPRTGINQPQHF
- - TRBJ2-1 TRBV5-1 TGCGCCAGCATGAAAGTGCGAGGGGAGCAGTTCTTC CASMKVRGEQFF
many TRBD2 TRBJ2-5 TRBV18 TGTGCCAGCTTACTAGCGGGGCGCCAAGAGACCCAGTACTTC CASLLAGRQETQYF
- TRBD1 TRBJ2-7 TRBV10-3 TGTGCCATCAGTAGTCAAGGGACAGGGGTCAACGAGCAGTACTTC CAISSQGTGVNEQYF
many - TRBJ2-5 TRBV7-9 TGTGCCAGCTCGGGATTTCAAGAGACCCAGTACTTC CASSGFQETQYF
few - TRBJ2-7 TRBV7-9 TGTGCCAGCAGATCTCGAGGGCATCGGTTGGACGAGCAGTACTTC CASRSRGHRLDEQYF
- - TRBJ2-1 TRBV12-5 TGTGCTAGTGGCTCCTTAAAGTCTAGCGCCCAGTTCTTC CASGSLKSSAQFF
many TRBD2 TRBJ2-3 TRBV7-3 TGTGCCAGCAGCTTTGGTCTAGCGGGAGAAGGGGCAGATACGCAGTATTTT CASSFGLAGEGADTQYF
many - TRBJ2-3 TRBV2 TGTGCCAGCAGTTCCACAATCTACGGCCTAGATACGCAGTATTTT CASSSTIYGLDTQYF
- TRBD1 TRBJ2-2 TRBV12-3/TRBV12-4 TGTGCCAGCAGTTCGCCGGGACAGGTCACGGGACAGATGGTTCCCGGGGAGCTGTTTTTT CASSSPGQVTGQMVPGELFF
- - TRBJ1-1 TRBV7-6 TGTGCCAGCAGCCAACAACAGGGAGCTGAAGCTTTCTTT CASSQQQGAEAFF
once TRBD1 TRBJ1-1 TRBV6-4 TGTGCCAGCAGTGACTCGGGACAGGGCGCTGAAGCTTTCTTT CASSDSGQGAEAFF
many TRBD2 TRBJ2-1 TRBV7-6 TGTGCCAGCAGCTTTCAGCGGGAGGGCCGGGGTGAGCAGTTCTTC CASSFQREGRGEQFF
- - TRBJ1-1 TRBV2 TGTGCCAGCACTGAGGGTGGTATTGCTGAAGCTTTCTTT CASTEGGIAEAFF
few TRBD2 TRBJ2-6 TRBV10-3 TGTGCCATCAGTGGACGGACTAGCGCAATCTCTGGGGCCAACGTCCTGACTTTC CAISGRTSAISGANVLTF
few TRBD2 TRBJ2-1 TRBV7-3 TGTGCCAGCAGCCCTCTAGCGGGAGGAAACTACAATGAGCAGTTCTTC CASSPLAGGNYNEQFF
few - TRBJ1-4 TRBV5-1 TGCGCCAGCAGCTTGGGATCAGTGGATAATGAAAAACTGTTTTTT CASSLGSVDNEKLFF
many - TRBJ1-5 TRBV3-1 TGTGCCAGCAGCCAGGGAGGGTCCGCCAATCAGCCCCAGCATTTT CASSQGGSANQPQHF
many TRBD2 TRBJ2-7 TRBV28 TGTGCCAGCAGCAACCTGGGACTAGCGGGAGTAGGGGAGCAGTACTTC CASSNLGLAGVGEQYF
many - TRBJ2-5 TRBV7-9 TGTGCCAGCAGCTTCTCCGCAGAGACCCAGTACTTC CASSFSAETQYF
few - TRBJ1-1 TRBV9 TGTGCCAGCAGCGTCGGTACCGGAGGCACTGAAGCTTTCTTT CASSVGTGGTEAFF
few TRBD1 TRBJ2-3 TRBV30 TGTGCCTGGAGTACCGGGACAGATACTGATACGCAGTATTTT CAWSTGTDTDTQYF
- - TRBJ2-1 TRBV19 TGTGCCAGTAAAGAGGGAAAGGTAAGCTCCTACAATGAGCAGTTCTTC CASKEGKVSSYNEQFF